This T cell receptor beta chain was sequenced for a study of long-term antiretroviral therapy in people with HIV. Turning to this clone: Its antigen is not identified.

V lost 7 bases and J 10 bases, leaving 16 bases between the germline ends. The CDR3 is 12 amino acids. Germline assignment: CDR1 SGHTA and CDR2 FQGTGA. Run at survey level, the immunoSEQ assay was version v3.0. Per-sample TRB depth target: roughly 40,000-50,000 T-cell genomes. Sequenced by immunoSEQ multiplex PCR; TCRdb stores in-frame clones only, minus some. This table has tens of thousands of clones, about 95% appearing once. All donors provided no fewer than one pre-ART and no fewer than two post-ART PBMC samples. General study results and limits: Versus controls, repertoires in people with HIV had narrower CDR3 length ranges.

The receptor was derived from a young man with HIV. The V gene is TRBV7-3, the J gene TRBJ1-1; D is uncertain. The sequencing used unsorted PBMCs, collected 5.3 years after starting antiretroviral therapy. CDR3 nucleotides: TGTGCCAGCAAACCCCCGGGGAGTGGAGCTTTCTTT. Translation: CASKPPGSGAFF.